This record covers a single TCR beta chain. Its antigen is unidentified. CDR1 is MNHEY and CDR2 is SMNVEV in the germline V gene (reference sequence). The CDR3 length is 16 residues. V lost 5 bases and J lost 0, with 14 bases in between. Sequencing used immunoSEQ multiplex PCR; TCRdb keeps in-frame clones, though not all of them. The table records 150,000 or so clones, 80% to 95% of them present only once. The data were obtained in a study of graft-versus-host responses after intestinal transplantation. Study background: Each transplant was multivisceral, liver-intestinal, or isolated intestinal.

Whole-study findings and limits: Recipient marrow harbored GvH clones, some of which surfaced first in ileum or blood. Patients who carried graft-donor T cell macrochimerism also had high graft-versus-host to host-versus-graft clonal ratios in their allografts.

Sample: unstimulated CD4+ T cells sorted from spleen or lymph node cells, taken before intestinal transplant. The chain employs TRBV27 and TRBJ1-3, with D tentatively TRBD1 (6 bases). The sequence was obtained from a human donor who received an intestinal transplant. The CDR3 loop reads CASSPLGGTSGNTIYF. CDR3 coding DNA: TGTGCCAGCAGTCCCCTAGGGGGAACCTCTGGAAACACCATATATTTT.